Following are 5 T cell receptor beta chains from one sample sequenced in a study of early T cells in non-severe SARS-CoV-2 infection. One entry per CDR3 protein, called by TCRdb with MiXCR from the 5' RACE reads. The sample holds tens of thousands of distinct CDR3 sequences, 10% to 15% seen once. Material for sequencing was whole blood. Every receptor here comes from an adult who was a healthcare worker with PCR-confirmed SARS-CoV-2 infection or an uninfected control (not recorded which).

This chain links TRBV20-1 with TRBJ1-2, with 7 bases identical to TRBD1. CDR3 length: 13 residues. Germline V gene data show CDR1 as DFQATT and CDR2 as SNEGSKA (reference sequence). V shed 4 bases, J shed 3 bases, and the junction held 5 bases outside the gene matches. The CDR3 loop reads CSATTGVDYGYTF. The DNA for the CDR3 is TGCAGTGCTACAACAGGGGTGGACTATGGCTACACCTTC.

The genes are TRBV11-2 and TRBJ2-7, with no clear D. The CDR3 has 12 residues. The germline V gene encodes CDR1 SGHAT and CDR2 FQNNGV. Trimming removed 5 bases from V and 2 bases from J, with 7 bases in between. CDR3 amino acids: CASSLNAYEQYF. CDR3 bases: TGTGCCAGCAGCCTCAACGCCTACGAGCAGTACTTC.

The rearrangement joins TRBV11-2 to TRBJ1-5; D unresolved. This CDR3 has 13 amino acids. Trimming removed 4 bases at V and 6 bases at J, with 10 bases between. Germline V gives CDR1 SGHAT, CDR2 FQNNGV. The CDR3 protein is CASSYGESQPQHF. CDR3 bases: TGTGCCAGCAGCTATGGGGAGAGTCAGCCCCAGCATTTT.

The genes are TRBV20-1 and TRBJ2-7; a possible D gene is TRBD1 (6 bases). Trimming removed 3 bases from V and 4 bases from J, with 19 bases in between. In germline, CDR1 is DFQATT, CDR2 SNEGSKA (reference sequence). The CDR3 runs to 15 residues. CDR3 loop: CSASGAGEASYEQYF. CDR3 nucleotides: TGCAGTGCTAGTGGTGCAGGGGAAGCTTCTTACGAGCAGTACTTC.

This clonotype showed up just a few times. The chain employs TRBV10-3 and TRBJ2-4; TRBD1 matches at 7 bases. V lost 6 bases to trimming and J lost 0 bases; unmatched junction nucleotides: 8. The CDR3 has 16 residues. Germline CDR1 is ENHRY and CDR2 is SYGVKD. CDR3 amino acids: CAISDGTELAKNIQYF. CDR3 nucleotide sequence: TGTGCCATCAGCGACGGGACAGAACTAGCCAAAAACATTCAGTACTTC.